This TCR beta chain is drawn from a study of cytomegalovirus exposure and HLA in healthy donors. This clone was counted only a few times. 60 Vbeta and 13 Jbeta primers were used in PCR. Using immunoSEQ multiplex PCR, the repertoire was profiled, and TCRdb retains in-frame clones only, with some absent. Here the sample spans 200,000 to 250,000 clones, around 76% being singletons. V was pared by 0 bases and J by 4 bases, with 3 bases of the junction left unmatched. Germline V gene data show CDR1 as LNHDA and CDR2 as SQIVND (reference sequence). There are 15 residues in the CDR3. This sequence originates from a woman in her 40s in good health and CMV-seropositive. The chain couples TRBV19 to TRBJ2-1; 7 bases agree with TRBD1. Sequencing input: PBMCs. In nucleotides, the CDR3 is TGTGCCAGTAGTATAGATGACAGGGAGTACAATGAGCAGTTCTTC. This gives the protein CASSIDDREYNEQFF.